This T cell receptor beta chain was captured in a study of human T cells and chemical hapten exposure. As for the study in general: Per-sample TCR yields varied mainly from small pooled library volume differences.

Germline assignment: CDR1 SEHNR and CDR2 FQNEAQ (reference sequence). Trimming cost V 1 base and J 5 bases; bases outside gene matches: 7. This CDR3 has 16 amino acids. Library construction involved attaching unique molecular identifiers to individual cDNA molecules, which allowed quantitative, reproducible TCR counting. TCRdb used MiXCR to reprocess the RACE reads, holding one entry per CDR3 protein. The sample contains more than 300,000 distinct CDR3 sequences, around 5.5% of which appear only once. Time point denoted: pre-sensitization, week 0. Treatment of the sample: therapeutic diphenylcyclopropenone sensitization with weekly scalp DPC. Blood sampling preceded each patch test application. Donation of samples came from alopecia patients who were 18 to 70 years old and suitable for DPC.

The chain is built from TRBV7-9 and TRBJ1-1; 10 positions agree with TRBD1. Here the sequenced sample was whole blood, taken in connection with sensitization to the hapten diphenylcyclopropenone (DPC). This clonotype was sampled from a woman aged 18-30 years with alopecia areata. Some clones in this sample may be carry-over from other donors' samples. The CDR3 reads CASSLETGGGGTEAFF. The CDR3, as DNA: TGTGCCAGCAGCTTAGAGACAGGGGGCGGAGGTACTGAAGCTTTCTTT.